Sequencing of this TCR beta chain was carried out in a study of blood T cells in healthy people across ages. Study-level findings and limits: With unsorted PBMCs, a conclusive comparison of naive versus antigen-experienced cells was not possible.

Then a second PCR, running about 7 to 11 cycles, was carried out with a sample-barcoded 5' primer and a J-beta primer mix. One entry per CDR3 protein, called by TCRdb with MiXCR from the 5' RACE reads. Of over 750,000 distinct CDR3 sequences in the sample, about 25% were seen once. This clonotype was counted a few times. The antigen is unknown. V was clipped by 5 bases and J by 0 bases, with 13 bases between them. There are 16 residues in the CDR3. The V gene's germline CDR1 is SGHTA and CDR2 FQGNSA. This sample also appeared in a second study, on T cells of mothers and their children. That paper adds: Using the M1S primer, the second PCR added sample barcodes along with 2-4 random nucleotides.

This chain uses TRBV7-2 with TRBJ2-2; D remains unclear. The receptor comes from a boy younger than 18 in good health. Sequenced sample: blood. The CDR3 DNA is TGTGCCAGCAGCAAATTGGGCGGACCGAACACCGGGGAGCTGTTTTTT. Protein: CASSKLGGPNTGELFF.